This T cell receptor beta chain was sequenced for a study of blood T cell repertoires in COVID-19. Overall study context: Collection of acute and convalescent COVID-19 samples took place in the United States, Italy and Spain.

The CDR3 length is 12 residues. The V gene's germline CDR1 is SEHNR and CDR2 FQNEAQ (reference sequence). The germline V and J ends were trimmed by 8 bases and 2 bases, with 9 bases remaining between them. Per the original data handling: Nucleated cell counts were estimated from reference gene primer amplification. Sequenced by immunoSEQ multiplex PCR; TCRdb stores in-frame clones only, minus some. V and J calls and clone size are copied from that table; D and trimming were computed from the DNA. The data show 200,000 to 300,000 clones, approximately 86% seen once. Adults between roughly 18 and 90 years of age took part from 24 US areas. Participants reported their clinical history, and cohort assignment relied on those reports.

The chain is built from TRBV7-9 and TRBJ1-2; D is ambiguous. The TCR originated in a woman between 25 and 40 years old with acute COVID-19. Sequenced material: PBMCs or T cells enriched from blood (not recorded which). Here the CDR3 reads CASQYENYGYTF. Here the CDR3 DNA reads TGTGCCAGCCAGTATGAAAACTATGGCTACACCTTC.